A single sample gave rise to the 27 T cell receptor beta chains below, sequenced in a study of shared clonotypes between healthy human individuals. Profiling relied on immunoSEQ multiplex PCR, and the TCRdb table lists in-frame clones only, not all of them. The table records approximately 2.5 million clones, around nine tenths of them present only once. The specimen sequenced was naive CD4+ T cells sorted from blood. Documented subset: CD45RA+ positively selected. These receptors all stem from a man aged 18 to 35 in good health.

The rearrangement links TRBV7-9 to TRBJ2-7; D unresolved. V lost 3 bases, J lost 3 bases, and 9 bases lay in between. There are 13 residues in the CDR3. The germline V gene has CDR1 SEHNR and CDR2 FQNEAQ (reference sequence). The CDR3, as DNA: TGTGCCAGCAGCTTGAGCTATTACTACGAGCAGTACTTC. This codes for CASSLSYYYEQYF.

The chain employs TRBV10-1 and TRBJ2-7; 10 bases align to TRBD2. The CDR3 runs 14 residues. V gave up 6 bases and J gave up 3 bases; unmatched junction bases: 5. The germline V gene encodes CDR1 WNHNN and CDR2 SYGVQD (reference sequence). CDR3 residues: CASRVGLADYEQYF. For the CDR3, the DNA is TGCGCCAGCAGGGTCGGACTAGCGGACTACGAGCAGTACTTC.

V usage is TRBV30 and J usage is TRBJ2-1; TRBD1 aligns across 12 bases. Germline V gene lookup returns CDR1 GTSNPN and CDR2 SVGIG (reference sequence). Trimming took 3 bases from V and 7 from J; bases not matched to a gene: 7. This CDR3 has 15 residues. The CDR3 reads CAWSRDRGRENEQFF. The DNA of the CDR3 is TGTGCCTGGAGCCGGGACAGGGGGCGAGAGAATGAGCAGTTCTTC.

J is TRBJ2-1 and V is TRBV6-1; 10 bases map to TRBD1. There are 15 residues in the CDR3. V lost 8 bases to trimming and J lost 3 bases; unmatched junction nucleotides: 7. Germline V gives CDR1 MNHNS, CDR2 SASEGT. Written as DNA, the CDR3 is TGTGCCAGCCTGACAGGGGGCTTGGGCTACAATGAGCAGTTCTTC. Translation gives CASLTGGLGYNEQFF.

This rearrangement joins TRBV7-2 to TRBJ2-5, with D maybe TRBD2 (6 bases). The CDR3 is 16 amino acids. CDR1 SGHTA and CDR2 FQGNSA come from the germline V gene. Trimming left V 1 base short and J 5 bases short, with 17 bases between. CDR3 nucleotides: TGTGCCAGCAGCTTAGACGTCCGGGGAGGAGTGGAGACCCAGTACTTC. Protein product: CASSLDVRGGVETQYF.

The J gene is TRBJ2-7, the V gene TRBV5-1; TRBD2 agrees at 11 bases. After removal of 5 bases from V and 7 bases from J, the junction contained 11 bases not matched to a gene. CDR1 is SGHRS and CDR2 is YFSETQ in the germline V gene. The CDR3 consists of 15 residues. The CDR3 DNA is TGCGCCAGCAGGCCGGGACTAGCGGCTCGTGAAGAGCAGTACTTC. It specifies CASRPGLAAREEQYF.

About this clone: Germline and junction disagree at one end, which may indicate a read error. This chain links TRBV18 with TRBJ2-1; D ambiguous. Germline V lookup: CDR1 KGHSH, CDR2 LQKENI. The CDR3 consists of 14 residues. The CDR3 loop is CASSRALDRNKQFF. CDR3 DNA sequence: TGTGCCAGCTCACGGGCCTTAGACCGCAATAAGCAGTTCTTC.

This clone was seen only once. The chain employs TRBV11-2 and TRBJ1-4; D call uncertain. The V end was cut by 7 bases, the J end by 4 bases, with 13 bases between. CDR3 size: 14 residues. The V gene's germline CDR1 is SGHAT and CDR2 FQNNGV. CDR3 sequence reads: CASTQELFNEKLFF. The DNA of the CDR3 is TGTGCCAGCACCCAGGAGTTGTTTAATGAAAAACTGTTTTTT.

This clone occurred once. CDR3 in DNA: TGTGCCAGCTCACCAGGGAATGTAGCGGGAGCAAACGAGCAGTACTTC. Its translation: CASSPGNVAGANEQYF. This chain uses TRBV18 with TRBJ2-7; 9 bases agree with TRBD2. This CDR3 is 16 amino acids long. Trimming took 2 bases from V and 5 from J; bases not matched to a gene: 10. CDR1 and CDR2 (germline): KGHSH, LQKENI.

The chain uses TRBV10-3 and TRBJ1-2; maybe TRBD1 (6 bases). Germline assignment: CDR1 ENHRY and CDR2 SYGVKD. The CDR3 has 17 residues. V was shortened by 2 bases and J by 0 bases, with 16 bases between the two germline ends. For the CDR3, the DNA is TGTGCCATCAGTGAGAGGGCAGGGGACATCGCTAACTATGGCTACACCTTC. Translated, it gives CAISERAGDIANYGYTF.

CDR3: CASSLRQVNTGELFF. The CDR3 DNA is TGTGCCAGCAGCTTGCGACAGGTCAACACCGGGGAGCTGTTTTTT. This chain connects TRBV5-6 to TRBJ2-2; D perhaps matches TRBD1 (6 bases). CDR1 is SGHDT, CDR2 YYEEEE, per germline. The CDR3 runs to 15 residues. The V end was cut by 1 base, the J end by 2 bases, with 9 bases between.

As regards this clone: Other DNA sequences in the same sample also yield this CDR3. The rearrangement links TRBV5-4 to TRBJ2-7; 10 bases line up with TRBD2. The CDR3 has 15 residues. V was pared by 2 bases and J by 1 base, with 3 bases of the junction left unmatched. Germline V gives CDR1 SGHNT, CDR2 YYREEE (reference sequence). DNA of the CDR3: TGTGCCAGCAGCTTAAAGACTAGCGGGTCCTACGAGCAGTACTTC. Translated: CASSLKTSGSYEQYF.

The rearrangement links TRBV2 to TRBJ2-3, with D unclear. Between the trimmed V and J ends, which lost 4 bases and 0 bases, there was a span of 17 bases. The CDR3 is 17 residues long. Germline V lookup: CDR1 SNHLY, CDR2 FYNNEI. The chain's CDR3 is CASSAPFPYTSTDTQYF. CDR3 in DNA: TGTGCCAGCAGTGCCCCTTTCCCTTACACAAGCACAGATACGCAGTATTTT.

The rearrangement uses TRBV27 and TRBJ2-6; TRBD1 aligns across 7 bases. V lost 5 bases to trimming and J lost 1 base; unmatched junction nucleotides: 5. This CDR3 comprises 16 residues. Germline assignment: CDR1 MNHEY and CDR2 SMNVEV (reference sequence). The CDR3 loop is CASSPHRGSGANVLTF. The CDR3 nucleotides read TGTGCCAGCAGTCCACACAGGGGTTCTGGGGCCAACGTCCTGACTTTC.

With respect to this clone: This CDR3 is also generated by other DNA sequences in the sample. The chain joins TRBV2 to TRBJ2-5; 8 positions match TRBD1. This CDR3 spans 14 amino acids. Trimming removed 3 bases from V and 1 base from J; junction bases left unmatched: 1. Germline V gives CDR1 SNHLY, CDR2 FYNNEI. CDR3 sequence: CASSETGAQETQYF. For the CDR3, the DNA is TGTGCCAGCAGTGAGACAGGGGCCCAAGAGACCCAGTACTTC.

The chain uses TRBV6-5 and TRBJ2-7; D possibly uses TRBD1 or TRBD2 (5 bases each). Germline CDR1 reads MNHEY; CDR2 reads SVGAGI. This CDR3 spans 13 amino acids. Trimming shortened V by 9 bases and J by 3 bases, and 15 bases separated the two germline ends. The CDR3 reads CASRGRSGYEQYF. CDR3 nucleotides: TGTGCCAGTAGGGGACGATCGGGCTACGAGCAGTACTTC.

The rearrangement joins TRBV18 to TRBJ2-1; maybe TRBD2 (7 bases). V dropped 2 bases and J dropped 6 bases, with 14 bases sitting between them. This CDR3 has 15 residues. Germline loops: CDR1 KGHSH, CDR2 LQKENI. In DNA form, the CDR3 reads TGTGCCAGCTCACCAGGTCGCGGGGGCATCAATGAGCAGTTCTTC. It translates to CASSPGRGGINEQFF.

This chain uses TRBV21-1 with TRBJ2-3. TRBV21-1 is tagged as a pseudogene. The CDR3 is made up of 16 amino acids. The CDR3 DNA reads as TGTGCCAGCAGCCGCTACCCGGGCCAGCTCACAGATACGCAGTATTTT. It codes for CASSRYPGQLTDTQYF.

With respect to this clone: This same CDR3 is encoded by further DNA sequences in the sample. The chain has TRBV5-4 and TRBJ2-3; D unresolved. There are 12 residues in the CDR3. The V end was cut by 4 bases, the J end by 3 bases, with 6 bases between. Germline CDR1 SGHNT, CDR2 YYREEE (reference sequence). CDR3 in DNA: TGTGCCAGCAGCGGCCGAACAGATACGCAGTATTTT. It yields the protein CASSGRTDTQYF. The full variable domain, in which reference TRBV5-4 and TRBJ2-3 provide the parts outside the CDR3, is ETGVTQSPTHLIKTRGQQVTLRCSSQSGHNTVSWYQQALGQGPQFIFQYYREEENGRGNFPPRFSGLQFPNYSSELNVNALELDDSALYLCASSGRTDTQYFGPGTRLTVL.

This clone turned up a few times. The DNA for the CDR3 is TGTGCCAGCGGGAGAATCGACCGGGGGTCACCCCTCCACTTT. It specifies CASGRIDRGSPLHF. The J gene is TRBJ1-6, the V gene TRBV27; D is possibly TRBD1 (5 bases). This CDR3 has 14 amino acids. Per the germline V gene, CDR1 is MNHEY and CDR2 is SMNVEV (reference sequence). V lost 8 bases and J 10 bases, leaving 18 bases between the germline ends.

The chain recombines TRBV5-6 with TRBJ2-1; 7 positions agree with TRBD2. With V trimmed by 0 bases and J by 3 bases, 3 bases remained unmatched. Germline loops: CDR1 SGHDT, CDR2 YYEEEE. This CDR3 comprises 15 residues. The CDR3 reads CASSLVSSGYNEQFF. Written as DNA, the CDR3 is TGTGCCAGCAGCTTGGTTTCTAGCGGCTACAATGAGCAGTTCTTC. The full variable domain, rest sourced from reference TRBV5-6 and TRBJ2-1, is DAGVTQSPTHLIKTRGQQVTLRCSPKSGHDTVSWYQQALGQGPQFIFQYYEEEERQRGNFPDRFSGHQFPNYSSELNVNALLLGDSALYLCASSLVSSGYNEQFFGPGTRLTVL.

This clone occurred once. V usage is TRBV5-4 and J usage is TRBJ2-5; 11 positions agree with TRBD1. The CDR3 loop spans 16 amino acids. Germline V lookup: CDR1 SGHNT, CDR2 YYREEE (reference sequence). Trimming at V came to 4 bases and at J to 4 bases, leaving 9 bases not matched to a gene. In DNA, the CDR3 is TGTGCCAGCAGCACCGGGACAGGGGGAACAGGAGAGACCCAGTACTTC. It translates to CASSTGTGGTGETQYF.

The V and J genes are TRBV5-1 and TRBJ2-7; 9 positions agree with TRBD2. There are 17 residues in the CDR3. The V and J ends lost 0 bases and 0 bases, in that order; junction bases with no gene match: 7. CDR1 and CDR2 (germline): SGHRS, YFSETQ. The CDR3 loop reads CASSLGRPSGNSYEQYF. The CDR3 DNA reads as TGCGCCAGCAGCTTGGGTAGGCCTAGCGGGAACTCCTACGAGCAGTACTTC.

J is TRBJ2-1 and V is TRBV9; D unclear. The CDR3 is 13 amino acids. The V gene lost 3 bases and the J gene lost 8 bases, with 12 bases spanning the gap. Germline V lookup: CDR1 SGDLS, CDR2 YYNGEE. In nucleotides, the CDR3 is TGTGCCAGCAGCGCCCAACTGAGCGATGAGCAGTTCTTC. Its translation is CASSAQLSDEQFF.

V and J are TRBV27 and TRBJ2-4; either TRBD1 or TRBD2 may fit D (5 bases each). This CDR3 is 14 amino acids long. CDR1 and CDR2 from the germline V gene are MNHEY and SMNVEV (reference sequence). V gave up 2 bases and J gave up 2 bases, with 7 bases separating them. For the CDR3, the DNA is TGTGCCAGCAGTTTAGAGGGGTCCAAAAACATTCAGTACTTC. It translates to CASSLEGSKNIQYF.

The CDR3 loop reads CASSQDPGLAGVGDTQYF. The CDR3, as DNA: TGCGCCAGCAGCCAAGATCCCGGACTAGCGGGAGTAGGTGATACGCAGTATTTT. This chain joins TRBV4-1 and TRBJ2-3; the match to TRBD2 covers 13 bases. The trim removed 0 bases at V and 6 bases at J, leaving 9 bases unmatched. From germline, CDR1 is MGHRA and CDR2 YSYEKL. The CDR3 loop spans 18 amino acids.

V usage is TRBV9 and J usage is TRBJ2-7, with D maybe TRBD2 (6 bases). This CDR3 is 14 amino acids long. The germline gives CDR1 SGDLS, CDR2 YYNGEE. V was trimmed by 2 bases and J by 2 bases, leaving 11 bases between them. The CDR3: CASSVGEVAYEQYF. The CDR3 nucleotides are TGTGCCAGCAGCGTTGGGGAGGTCGCCTACGAGCAGTACTTC.